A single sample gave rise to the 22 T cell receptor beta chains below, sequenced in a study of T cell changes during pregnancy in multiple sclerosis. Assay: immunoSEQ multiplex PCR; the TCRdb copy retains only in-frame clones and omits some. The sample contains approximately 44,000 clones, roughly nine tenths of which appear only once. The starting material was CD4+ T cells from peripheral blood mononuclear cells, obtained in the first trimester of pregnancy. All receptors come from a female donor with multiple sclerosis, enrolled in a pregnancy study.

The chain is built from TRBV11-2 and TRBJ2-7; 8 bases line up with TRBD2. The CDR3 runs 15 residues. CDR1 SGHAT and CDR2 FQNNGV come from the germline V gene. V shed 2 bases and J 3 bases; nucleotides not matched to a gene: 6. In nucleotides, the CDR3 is TGTGCCAGCAGCTTATCCACTAGCGGTATCTACGAGCAGTACTTC. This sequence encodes CASSLSTSGIYEQYF.

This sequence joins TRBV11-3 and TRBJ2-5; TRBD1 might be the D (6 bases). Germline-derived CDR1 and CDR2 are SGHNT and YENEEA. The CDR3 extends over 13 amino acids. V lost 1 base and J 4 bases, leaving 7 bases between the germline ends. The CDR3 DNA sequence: TGTGCCAGCAGCTTAGCGACAGGAGAGACCCAGTACTTC. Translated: CASSLATGETQYF.

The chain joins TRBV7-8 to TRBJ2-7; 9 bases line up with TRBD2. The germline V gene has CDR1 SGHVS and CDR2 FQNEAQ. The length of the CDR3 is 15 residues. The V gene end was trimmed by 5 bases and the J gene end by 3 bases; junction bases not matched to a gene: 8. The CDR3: CASSPILAGHYEQYF. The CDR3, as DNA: TGTGCCAGCAGCCCCATACTAGCGGGCCACTACGAGCAGTACTTC.

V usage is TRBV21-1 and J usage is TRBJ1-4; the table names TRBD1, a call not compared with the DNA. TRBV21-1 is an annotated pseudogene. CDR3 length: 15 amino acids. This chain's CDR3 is CASSNPGQPNEKLFF. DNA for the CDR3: TGTGCCAGCAGCAACCCGGGACAGCCGAATGAAAAACTGTTTTTT.

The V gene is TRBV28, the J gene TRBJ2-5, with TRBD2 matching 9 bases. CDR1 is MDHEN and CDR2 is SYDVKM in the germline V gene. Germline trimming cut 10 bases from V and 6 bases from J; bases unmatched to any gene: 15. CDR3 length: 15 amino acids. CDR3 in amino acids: CATGGAGGPGKTQYF. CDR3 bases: TGTGCCACCGGGGGGGCGGGAGGGCCCGGGAAGACCCAGTACTTC.

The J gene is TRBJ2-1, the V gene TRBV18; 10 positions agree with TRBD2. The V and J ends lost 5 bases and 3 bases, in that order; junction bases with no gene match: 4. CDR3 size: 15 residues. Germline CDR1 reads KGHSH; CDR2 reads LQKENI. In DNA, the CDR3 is TGTGCCAGCTCATCGCTAGCGGGGGACTACAATGAGCAGTTCTTC. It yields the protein CASSSLAGDYNEQFF.

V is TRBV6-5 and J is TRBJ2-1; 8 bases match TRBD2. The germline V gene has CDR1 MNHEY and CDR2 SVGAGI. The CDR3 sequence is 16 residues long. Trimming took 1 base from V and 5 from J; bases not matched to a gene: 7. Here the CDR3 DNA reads TGTGCCAGCAGTTACTTCAGCGGGAGCGGCCACAATGAGCAGTTCTTC. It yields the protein CASSYFSGSGHNEQFF.

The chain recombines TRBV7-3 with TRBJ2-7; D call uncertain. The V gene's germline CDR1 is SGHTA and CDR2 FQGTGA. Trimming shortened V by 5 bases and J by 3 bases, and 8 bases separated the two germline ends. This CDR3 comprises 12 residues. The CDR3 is CASSPGSYEQYF. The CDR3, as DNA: TGTGCCAGCAGCCCAGGCAGCTACGAGCAGTACTTC. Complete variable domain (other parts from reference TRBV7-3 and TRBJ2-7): GAGVSQTPSNKVTEKGKYVELRCDPISGHTALYWYRQSLGQGPEFLIYFQGTGAADDSGLPNDRFFAVRPEGSVSTLKIQRTERGDSAVYLCASSPGSYEQYFGPGTRLTVT.

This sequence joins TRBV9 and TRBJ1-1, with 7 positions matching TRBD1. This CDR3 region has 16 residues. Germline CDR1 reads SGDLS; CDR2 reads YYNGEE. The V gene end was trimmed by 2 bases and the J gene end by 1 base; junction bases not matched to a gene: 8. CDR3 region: CASSVGTVMRNTEAFF. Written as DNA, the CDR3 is TGTGCCAGCAGCGTGGGGACAGTTATGCGGAACACTGAAGCTTTCTTT.

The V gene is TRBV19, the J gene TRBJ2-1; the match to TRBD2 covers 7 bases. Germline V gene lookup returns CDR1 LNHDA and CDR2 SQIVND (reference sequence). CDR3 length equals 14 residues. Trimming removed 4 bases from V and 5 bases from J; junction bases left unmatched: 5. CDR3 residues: CASSKTSRDNEQFF. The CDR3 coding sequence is TGTGCCAGTAGTAAGACTAGCCGAGACAATGAGCAGTTCTTC.

The CDR3 DNA reads TGCAGTGCTATACAGGGCGAAGAGCTGTTTTTT. Translation: CSAIQGEELFF. The chain links TRBV20-1 to TRBJ2-2; weak D call: TRBD1 (6 bases). Germline-derived CDR1 and CDR2 are DFQATT and SNEGSKA (reference sequence). V lost 4 bases and J lost 11, with 11 bases in between. The CDR3 loop spans 11 amino acids.

The CDR3 DNA reads as TGTGCCAGCAGTTCTTCAGGGCAGGGTGGTTACGAGCAGTACTTC. Translating it yields CASSSSGQGGYEQYF. This rearrangement joins TRBV6-6 to TRBJ2-7; weak D call: TRBD1 (5 bases). CDR3 size: 15 residues. CDR1 is MNHNY and CDR2 is SVGAGI in the germline V gene (reference sequence). V was shortened by 4 bases and J by 4 bases, with 17 bases between the two germline ends.

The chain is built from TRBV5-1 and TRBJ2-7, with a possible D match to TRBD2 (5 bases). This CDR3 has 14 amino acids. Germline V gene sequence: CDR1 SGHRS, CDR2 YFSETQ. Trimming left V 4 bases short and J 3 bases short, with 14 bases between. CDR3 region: CASSADGVSYEQYF. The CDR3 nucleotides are TGCGCCAGCAGCGCGGACGGGGTGAGCTACGAGCAGTACTTC.

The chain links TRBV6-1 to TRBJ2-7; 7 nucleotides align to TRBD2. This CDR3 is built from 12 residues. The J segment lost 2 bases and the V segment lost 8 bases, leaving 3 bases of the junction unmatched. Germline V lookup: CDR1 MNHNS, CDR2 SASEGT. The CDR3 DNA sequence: TGTGCCAGCTGGGCGGGAGCCTACGAGCAGTACTTC. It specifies CASWAGAYEQYF.

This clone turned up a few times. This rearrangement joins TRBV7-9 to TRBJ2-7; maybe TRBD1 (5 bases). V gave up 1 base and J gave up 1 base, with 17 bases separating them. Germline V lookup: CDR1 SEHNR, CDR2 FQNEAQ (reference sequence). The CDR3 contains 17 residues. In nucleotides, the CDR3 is TGTGCCAGCAGCTTAGGCCTCAGGGTGATGAGGTCCTACGAGCAGTACTTC. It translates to CASSLGLRVMRSYEQYF.

CDR3 in amino acids: CASSYTLRTSGDNEQFF. In nucleotides, the CDR3 is TGTGCCAGCAGCTATACCTTAAGGACTAGCGGGGACAATGAGCAGTTCTTC. The rearrangement links TRBV7-9 to TRBJ2-1, with 12 bases identical to TRBD2. This CDR3 has 17 amino acids. CDR1 is SEHNR and CDR2 is FQNEAQ in the germline V gene (reference sequence). The V and J ends lost 4 bases and 5 bases, in that order; junction bases with no gene match: 9.

The CDR3 reads CASSQRQGGETQYF. CDR3 bases: TGCGCCAGCAGCCAGCGACAGGGAGGAGAGACCCAGTACTTC. The J gene is TRBJ2-5, the V gene TRBV4-3, with D possibly TRBD1 on 7 matching bases. Trimming took off 3 bases at V and 4 bases at J, with 12 bases between the two ends. Germline-derived CDR1 and CDR2 are LGHNA and YSLEER. This CDR3 contains 14 residues.

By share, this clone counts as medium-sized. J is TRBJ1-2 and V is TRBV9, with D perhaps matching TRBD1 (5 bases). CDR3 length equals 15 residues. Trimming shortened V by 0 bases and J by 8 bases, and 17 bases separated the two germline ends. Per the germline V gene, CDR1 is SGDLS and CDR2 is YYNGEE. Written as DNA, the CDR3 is TGTGCCAGCAGCGTAGATGGCAGGGTTCAGGCAGGCTACACCTTC. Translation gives CASSVDGRVQAGYTF.

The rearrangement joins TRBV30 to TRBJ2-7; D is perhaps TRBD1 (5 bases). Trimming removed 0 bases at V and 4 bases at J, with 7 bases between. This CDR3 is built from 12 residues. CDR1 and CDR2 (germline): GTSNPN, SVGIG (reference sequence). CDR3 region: CAWSVKGYEQYF. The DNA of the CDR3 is TGTGCCTGGAGTGTAAAGGGGTACGAGCAGTACTTC.

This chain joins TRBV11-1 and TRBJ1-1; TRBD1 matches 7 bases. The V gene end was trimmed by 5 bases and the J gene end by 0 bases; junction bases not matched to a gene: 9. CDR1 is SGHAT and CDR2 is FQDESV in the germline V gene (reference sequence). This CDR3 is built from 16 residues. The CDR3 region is CASSPGGSIMNTEAFF. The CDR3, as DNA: TGTGCCAGCAGCCCAGGGGGTTCCATCATGAACACTGAAGCTTTCTTT.

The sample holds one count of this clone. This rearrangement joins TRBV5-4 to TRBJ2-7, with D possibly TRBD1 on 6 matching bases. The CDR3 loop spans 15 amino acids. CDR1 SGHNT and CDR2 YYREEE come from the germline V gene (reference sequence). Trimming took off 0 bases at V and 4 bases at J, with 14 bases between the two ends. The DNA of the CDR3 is TGTGCCAGCAGCTTGGGGGCAGGGGATGTATACGAGCAGTACTTC. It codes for CASSLGAGDVYEQYF.

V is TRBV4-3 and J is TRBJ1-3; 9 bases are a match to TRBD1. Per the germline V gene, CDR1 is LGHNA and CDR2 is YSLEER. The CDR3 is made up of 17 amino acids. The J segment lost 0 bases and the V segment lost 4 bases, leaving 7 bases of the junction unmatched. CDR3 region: CASSRTGTGSSGNTIYF. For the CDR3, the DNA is TGCGCCAGCAGCCGGACCGGGACAGGGAGCTCTGGAAACACCATATATTTT.